This T cell receptor (beta chain) was found in a study of T cell responses to AZD1222 COVID-19 vaccine. Regarding this clone: The antigen is not known.

Method: immunoSEQ multiplex PCR; TCRdb's copy keeps in-frame clones and lacks some. This table holds about 120,000 clones, roughly nine tenths found once. This CDR3 has 15 amino acids. Germline V gene sequence: CDR1 SGHTA, CDR2 FQGNSA. The V gene lost 2 bases and the J gene lost 5 bases, with 15 bases spanning the gap. Study observations and caveats: The donor cohort was predominantly white British with a female majority, and clonal diversity may have been underestimated. Among those given AZD1222, only six were seropositive at baseline. Unmutated variant regions are reportedly the target of nearly half of TCRs that are spike-specific. Spike-specific TCR breadth and depth both grew after two AZD1222 doses.

V is TRBV7-2 and J is TRBJ2-5; D might be TRBD2 (5 bases). This clonotype was sampled from an adult in good health. Sample: peripheral blood, taken on day 0 of AZD1222 vaccination. The CDR3 loop is CASSLFHGVGETQYF. The CDR3 DNA sequence: TGTGCCAGCAGCTTATTTCACGGGGTTGGGGAGACCCAGTACTTC.